Sequencing of this TCR beta chain was carried out in a study of T cells in Graves' hyperthyroidism and ophthalmopathy. Whole-study findings and limits: Most expanded thyroid clonotypes above 0.001 recurred in blood. In validation, the model predicted ophthalmopathy. These predictions came a median roughly seven months before onset.

Diagnostic assessment was based on clinical symptoms, serum thyroxine and TRAb, thyroid ultrasound and orbital computed tomography. Fresh peripheral blood, about 10 ml of it, supplied the PBMCs. Germline values: CDR1 LGHNT, CDR2 FRNRAP. The CDR3 sequence is 15 residues long. Amplification targeted TCR beta CDR3 regions from RNA transcripts. Primed by the HTBI set, a first-round RT-PCR was run on the TCR CDR3. TCRdb re-called the multiplex PCR reads through MiXCR, storing one row per CDR3 protein. The repertoire holds approximately 520,000 distinct CDR3 sequences, with roughly a quarter as singletons. Ten or more counts support this clonotype. As yet, its antigen is unknown.

Sequenced material: blood. The V and J genes are TRBV12-5 and TRBJ2-7; D might be TRBD1 or TRBD2, each matching 7 bases. The source is a woman aged 25 to 39 with Graves' ophthalmopathy. The CDR3 DNA is TGTGCCGAATTCGTCCCCGACAGGGACTATTGCGAGCAGTACTTC. It specifies CAEFVPDRDYCEQYF.